A single TCR beta chain is shown here with its context. The target antigen is unknown. The ends were cut back, 5 bases at V and 5 bases at J, with 18 bases in the middle. This CDR3 is built from 15 residues. The germline gives CDR1 LNHDA, CDR2 SQIVND (reference sequence). These data belong to a study of cytomegalovirus exposure and HLA in healthy donors. Study results and limitations: Earlier analysis yielded a pattern in which most TCR beta V segments were productive about 90% or about 30% of the time. Presence/absence analyses treated sequencing depth as roughly uniform across donors. A further, later analysis showed that HLA-associated TCR beta chains (compared with equally common others) were more clonally expanded.

PCR was performed using 60 Vbeta and 13 Jbeta primers. TCRdb keeps only in-frame clones here, not all; method: immunoSEQ multiplex PCR. This sample has about 110,000 clones, with about 70% found just once. J is TRBJ1-1 and V is TRBV19; D may be TRBD1 (5 bases). Sequencing was done on a sample of PBMCs. The origin of this receptor is a man in his fifties or sixties in good health and CMV-seropositive. The CDR3 reads CASSLRQSPGTEAFF. The DNA of the CDR3 is TGTGCCAGTAGTCTCCGACAAAGCCCAGGGACTGAAGCTTTCTTT.